Each of the 8 T cell receptor beta chains below was sequenced from the same sample in a study of blood T cell repertoires in COVID-19. Here immunoSEQ multiplex PCR was the method, and the copy in TCRdb shows in-frame clones only, minus some. Among 130,000 or so clones listed, 80% to 90% were seen once. The sequenced material came from peripheral blood. The receptors shown here come from a man aged 60-69 years with COVID-19, enrolled during active disease.

V is TRBV19 and J is TRBJ2-7, with 8 bases lining up with TRBD1. Trimming cost V 1 base and J 3 bases; bases outside gene matches: 5. Germline values: CDR1 LNHDA, CDR2 SQIVND (reference sequence). CDR3 length: 15 residues. The CDR3 protein is CASSIVGGQVYEQYF. The CDR3 DNA follows: TGTGCCAGTAGTATAGTAGGGGGACAGGTCTACGAGCAGTACTTC.

This chain links TRBV4-2 with TRBJ1-5, with a weak D call TRBD1 (6 bases). Germline V gene data show CDR1 as LGHNA and CDR2 as YNFKEQ. CDR3 length: 17 amino acids. Trimming cost V 3 bases and J 5 bases, with 20 bases left between them. In DNA, the CDR3 is TGTGCCAGCAGCCACGACGTTTGGACAGCCGAGGATCAGCCCCAGCATTTT. As protein: CASSHDVWTAEDQPQHF.

The chain employs TRBV10-1 and TRBJ1-5; D may be TRBD1 (6 bases). The V gene's germline CDR1 is WNHNN and CDR2 SYGVQD (reference sequence). The germline V and J ends were trimmed by 3 bases and 7 bases, with 7 bases remaining between them. This CDR3 is built from 12 residues. In DNA, the CDR3 is TGCGCCAGCAGTGACAGGGGACAGCCCCAGCATTTT. Residues: CASSDRGQPQHF.

The chain employs TRBV28 and TRBJ2-2; perhaps TRBD1 as D (6 bases). CDR3 length: 16 residues. The germline gives CDR1 MDHEN, CDR2 SYDVKM. V was cut by 10 bases and J by 4 bases, with 22 bases left in between. The CDR3 is CATYSTRGPFTGELFF. CDR3 nucleotide sequence: TGTGCCACCTATTCGACCAGGGGCCCTTTCACCGGGGAGCTGTTTTTT.

CDR3 sequence (DNA): TGTGCCAGCAGCCCCAAATGGTGGACAGGCTCTGGAAACACCATATATTTT. Its protein is CASSPKWWTGSGNTIYF. This chain joins TRBV7-9 and TRBJ1-3; 7 nucleotides match TRBD1. Trimming took 5 bases from V and 0 from J; bases not matched to a gene: 10. The germline gives CDR1 SEHNR, CDR2 FQNEAQ (reference sequence). The CDR3 sequence is 17 residues long.

This clone was counted a few times. The chain couples TRBV28 to TRBJ1-2; 10 bases agree with TRBD1. Germline V gene lookup returns CDR1 MDHEN and CDR2 SYDVKM. CDR3 length: 15 amino acids. Trimming removed 3 bases from V and 6 bases from J; junction bases left unmatched: 7. The CDR3 nucleotides are TGTGCCAGCAGTTTGGGGATGACAGGGGGCAATGGCTACACCTTC. Amino acids: CASSLGMTGGNGYTF.

The chain combines TRBV29-1 with TRBJ1-1; TRBD1 matches 8 bases. Losses at the gene ends were 6 bases for V and 2 bases for J; bases not matched to a gene: 5. The germline gives CDR1 SQVTM, CDR2 ANQGSEA. The CDR3 spans 13 residues. CDR3 bases: TGCAGCGTCGACAGGGGCCAAAACACTGAAGCTTTCTTT. Amino acid sequence: CSVDRGQNTEAFF.

The chain joins TRBV4-3 to TRBJ1-4; D not certain. V shed 1 base and J shed 8 bases, with 11 bases lying between them. The CDR3 totals 14 residues. Germline V CDR1 and CDR2: LGHNA, YSLEER. CDR3 coding DNA: TGCGCCAGCAGCCAAGGGAGGGTTGGGGAAAAACTGTTTTTT. Translated: CASSQGRVGEKLFF.